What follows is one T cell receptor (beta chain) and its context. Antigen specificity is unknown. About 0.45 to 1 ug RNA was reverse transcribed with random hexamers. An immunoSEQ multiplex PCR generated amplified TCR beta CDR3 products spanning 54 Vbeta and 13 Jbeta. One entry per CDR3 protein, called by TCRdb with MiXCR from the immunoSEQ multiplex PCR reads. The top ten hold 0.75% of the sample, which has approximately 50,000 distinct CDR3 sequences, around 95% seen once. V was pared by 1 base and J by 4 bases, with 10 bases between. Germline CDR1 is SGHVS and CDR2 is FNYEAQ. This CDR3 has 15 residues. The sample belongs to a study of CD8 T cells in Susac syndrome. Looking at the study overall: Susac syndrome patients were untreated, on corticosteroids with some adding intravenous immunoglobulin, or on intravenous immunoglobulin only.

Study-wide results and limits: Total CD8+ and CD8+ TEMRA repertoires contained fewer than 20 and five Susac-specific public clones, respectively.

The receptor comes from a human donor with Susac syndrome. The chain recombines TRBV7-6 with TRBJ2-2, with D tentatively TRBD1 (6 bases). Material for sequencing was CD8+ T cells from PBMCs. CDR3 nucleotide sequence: TGTGCCAGCAGCTTAGTACAGGGCCCCACCGGGGAGCTGTTTTTT. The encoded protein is CASSLVQGPTGELFF.